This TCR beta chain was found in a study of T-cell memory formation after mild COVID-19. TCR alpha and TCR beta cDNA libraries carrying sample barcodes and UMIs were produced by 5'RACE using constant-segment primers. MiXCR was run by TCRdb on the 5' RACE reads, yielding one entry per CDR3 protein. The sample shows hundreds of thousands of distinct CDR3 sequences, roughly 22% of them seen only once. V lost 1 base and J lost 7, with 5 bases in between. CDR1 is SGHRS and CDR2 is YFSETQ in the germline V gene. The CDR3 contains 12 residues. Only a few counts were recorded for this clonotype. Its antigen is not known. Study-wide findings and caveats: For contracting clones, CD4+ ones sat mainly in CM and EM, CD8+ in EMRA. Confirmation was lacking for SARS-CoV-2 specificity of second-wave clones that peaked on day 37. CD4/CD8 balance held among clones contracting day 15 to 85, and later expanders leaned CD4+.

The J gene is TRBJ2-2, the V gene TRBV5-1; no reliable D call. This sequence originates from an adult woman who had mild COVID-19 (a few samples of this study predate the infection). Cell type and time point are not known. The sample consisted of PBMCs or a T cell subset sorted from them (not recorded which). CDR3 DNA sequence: TGCGCCAGCAGCTTGATAGGCGGGGAGCTGTTTTTT. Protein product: CASSLIGGELFF.